This T cell receptor (beta chain) was found in a study of cytomegalovirus exposure and HLA in healthy donors. Across the study: As an earlier analysis found, around 200 million T cells yielded about 100 million unique TCR beta sequences. Study results and caveats: Researchers reportedly found TCR beta sequences accurately predicted most subjects' HLA-A and HLA-B alleles.

Germline CDR1 MNHEY, CDR2 SMNVEV (reference sequence). The length of the CDR3 is 17 residues. V was cut by 8 bases and J by 3 bases, with 22 bases left in between. The PCR ran on 60 Vbeta and 13 Jbeta primers. The assay was immunoSEQ multiplex PCR, and TCRdb's table has in-frame clones only and misses some. The table lists roughly 190,000 clones, approximately 77% of them singletons. With respect to this clone: The antigen remains unidentified.

This clonotype was sampled from a man aged 35-49 years in good health and CMV-seropositive. The sample comprised PBMCs. This chain uses TRBV27 with TRBJ2-2, with a possible D match to TRBD1 (6 bases). This CDR3 reads CASQEGDLLLDTGELFF. Written as DNA, the CDR3 is TGTGCCAGCCAAGAGGGGGACCTTCTTTTGGACACCGGGGAGCTGTTTTTT.